One sample yielded the 26 T cell receptor beta chains listed below, sequenced in a study of vaccination and CD4 T cells after COVID-19. These receptors are not linked to any known antigen. The treatment: roughly 10-day PBMC culture with coronavirus spike peptide pools or control peptides (ViraFEST assay). Cultured CD4+ T cells had their DNA profiled by the Oncomine TCR Beta short-read assay. TCRdb reprocessed the PCR reads via MiXCR and lists one record per CDR3 protein. The table lists some 9,700 distinct CDR3 sequences, around 70% of them singletons. Sequenced material: CD4+ T cells from blood, cultured in vitro. These receptors were collected from a human donor who had recovered from COVID-19.

In DNA form, the CDR3 reads TGTGCCAGCACCAGTTTCTGGCGGGACAGGGGTTACGAGCAGTACTTC. Translating it yields CASTSFWRDRGYEQYF. V and J are TRBV27 and TRBJ2-7; 10 nucleotides match TRBD1. The V segment lost 7 bases and the J segment 4 bases; nucleotides outside the gene matches: 13. CDR3 length: 16 residues. From germline, CDR1 is MNHEY and CDR2 SMNVEV (reference sequence).

This clonotype was seen more than once but under ten times. The V gene is TRBV20-1, the J gene TRBJ2-5; D not certain. Deletions cut 6 bases from V and 1 base from J, with 9 bases between. This CDR3 is built from 12 residues. Germline CDR1 is DFQATT and CDR2 is SNEGSKA (reference sequence). The CDR3 DNA reads TGCAGTGCCCCCACCCTCCAAGAGACCCAGTACTTC. Encoded protein: CSAPTLQETQYF.

The chain links TRBV20-1 to TRBJ1-4; 8 positions match TRBD1. The CDR3 totals 11 residues. Germline V gene data show CDR1 as DFQATT and CDR2 as SNEGSKA (reference sequence). CDR3 nucleotide sequence: TGCATCTGGACAGGGAATGAAAAACTGTTTTTT. This translates into CIWTGNEKLFF.

The J gene is TRBJ2-3, the V gene TRBV6-5; 8 bases align to TRBD2. CDR3 size: 16 residues. Germline V lookup: CDR1 MNHEY, CDR2 SVGAGI. V lost 2 bases and J lost 2; bases outside the gene matches: 6. The CDR3 protein is CASSYMASGFTDTQYF. The CDR3 DNA is TGTGCCAGCAGTTACATGGCTAGCGGGTTCACAGATACGCAGTATTTT.

This clonotype occurred a few times. V gene TRBV24-1 combines with J gene TRBJ2-3, with D possibly TRBD2 on 6 matching bases. The CDR3 covers 15 residues. The germline CDR1 and CDR2 sequences are KGHDR and SFDVKD. The germline V and J ends were trimmed by 7 bases and 5 bases, with 18 bases remaining between them. CDR3 amino acids: CATSDTGTAGDTQYF. The CDR3 DNA reads as TGTGCCACCAGCGACACCGGGACTGCAGGAGATACGCAGTATTTT.

The rearrangement joins TRBV11-3 to TRBJ1-1; D remains ambiguous. Trimming removed 1 base from V and 0 bases from J, with 6 bases in between. Germline V gene lookup returns CDR1 SGHNT and CDR2 YENEEA. This CDR3 is 14 amino acids long. CDR3 protein: CASSLGPLNTEAFF. CDR3 DNA sequence: TGTGCCAGCAGCTTAGGACCGTTGAACACTGAAGCTTTCTTT.

This clonotype was counted only a few times. The rearrangement links TRBV7-2 to TRBJ1-1; D unclear. Germline CDR1 is SGHTA and CDR2 is FQGNSA. This CDR3 region has 13 residues. V was cut by 5 bases and J by 5 bases, with 12 bases left in between. CDR3 nucleotides: TGTGCCAGCAGCCCGGCGGGGAGGACTGAAGCTTTCTTT. Protein: CASSPAGRTEAFF.

This chain joins TRBV27 and TRBJ1-5; 9 bases fit TRBD1. The trim removed 7 bases at V and 11 bases at J, leaving 12 bases unmatched. The CDR3 is 14 amino acids. The germline V gene encodes CDR1 MNHEY and CDR2 SMNVEV (reference sequence). The CDR3 DNA reads TGTGCCAGCACCAAAAGAGGGACAGGGAGCACCCAGCATTTT. It is translated as CASTKRGTGSTQHF.

The V gene is TRBV19, the J gene TRBJ2-4; TRBD2 aligns across 11 bases. Germline CDR1 is LNHDA and CDR2 is SQIVND (reference sequence). V shed 3 bases, J shed 0 bases, and the junction held 19 bases outside the gene matches. The CDR3 covers 22 residues. The CDR3 sequence is CASSMPGGVSSGGFGAKNIQYF. DNA for the CDR3: TGTGCCAGTAGTATGCCCGGAGGGGTGTCTAGCGGGGGGTTCGGAGCCAAAAACATTCAGTACTTC.

The V call is TRBV6-1, the J call TRBJ1-3; no clear D gene. Germline V gives CDR1 MNHNS, CDR2 SASEGT. Trimming took off 5 bases at V and 4 bases at J, with 3 bases between the two ends. The CDR3 loop spans 11 amino acids. The chain's CDR3 is CASSRGNTIYF. CDR3 bases: TGTGCCAGCAGTCGCGGAAACACCATATATTTT.

The genes are TRBV6-1 and TRBJ2-3; TRBD2 matches 10 bases. This CDR3 contains 16 residues. Losses at the gene ends were 3 bases for V and 0 bases for J; bases not matched to a gene: 3. Per the germline V gene, CDR1 is MNHNS and CDR2 is SASEGT. In nucleotides, the CDR3 is TGTGCCAGCAGTGATGGACTAGCGGATAGCACAGATACGCAGTATTTT. It translates to CASSDGLADSTDTQYF.

Of note for this clonotype: A junction boundary mismatches the germline segment, possibly from a read error. The V call is TRBV7-7, the J call TRBJ2-2; D is possibly TRBD1 or TRBD2 (5 bases each). Germline CDR1 SSHAT, CDR2 FNYEAQ (reference sequence). The CDR3 consists of 15 residues. Written as DNA, the CDR3 is TGTGCTAGCAGTATCGACGGGGACGACACCGGGGAGCTGTTTTTT. It codes for CASSIDGDDTGELFF.

The chain employs TRBV19 and TRBJ2-1, with D maybe TRBD1 (5 bases). Germline values: CDR1 LNHDA, CDR2 SQIVND (reference sequence). This CDR3 spans 17 amino acids. V lost 1 base and J 4 bases, leaving 17 bases between the germline ends. Here the CDR3 DNA reads TGTGCCAGTAGTATAGGTGGTAGCTGGACAAGATACAATGAGCAGTTCTTC. This sequence encodes CASSIGGSWTRYNEQFF.

This clonotype qualifies as large. V is TRBV27 and J is TRBJ2-5, with 14 bases that match TRBD2. This CDR3 has 16 residues. J was trimmed by 4 bases and V by 5 bases; bases with no gene match: 6. CDR1 is MNHEY, CDR2 SMNVEV, per germline (reference sequence). CDR3 nucleotides: TGTGCCAGCAGTAGAGGACTAGCGGGAGGCGGAGAGACCCAGTACTTC. Protein product: CASSRGLAGGGETQYF.

This clonotype was seen more than once but under ten times. The chain recombines TRBV19 with TRBJ1-5; 7 nucleotides match TRBD1. Germline V gene lookup returns CDR1 LNHDA and CDR2 SQIVND (reference sequence). The CDR3 has 14 amino acids. Trimming at V came to 3 bases and at J to 7 bases, leaving 6 bases not matched to a gene. The CDR3 DNA reads as TGTGCCAGTAGTATCCCAGGGGGGGCGCAGCCCCAGCATTTT. The encoded protein is CASSIPGGAQPQHF.

The genes are TRBV20-1 and TRBJ2-7, with 9 bases aligning to TRBD2. Germline assignment: CDR1 DFQATT and CDR2 SNEGSKA (reference sequence). CDR3 length: 16 residues. V lost 2 bases, J lost 6 bases, and 14 bases stayed unmatched. In DNA form, the CDR3 reads TGCAGTGCTAGAAGTGTAGCGGGGGTAATGAGTCCCGAGCAGTACTTC. It specifies CSARSVAGVMSPEQYF.

The V gene is TRBV7-2, the J gene TRBJ2-7; possible D gene TRBD2, 5 bases. The germline V gene encodes CDR1 SGHTA and CDR2 FQGNSA. The CDR3 has 15 amino acids. Trimming took 5 bases from V and 2 from J, leaving 16 bases between them. The CDR3 is CASSEGSSGTYEQYF. The CDR3 nucleotides read TGTGCCAGCAGCGAAGGGTCCAGCGGCACCTACGAGCAGTACTTC.

The rearrangement joins TRBV14 to TRBJ1-6; D uncertain. V was trimmed by 4 bases and J by 10 bases, leaving 14 bases between them. The CDR3 has 14 amino acids. Germline CDR1 and CDR2: SGHDN and FVKESK. CDR3 protein: CASSLRAQGSPLHF. The DNA for the CDR3 is TGTGCCAGCAGCCTTCGGGCACAAGGGTCACCCCTCCACTTT. Based on the CDR3 plus reference TRBV14 and TRBJ1-6, the full variable domain is EAGVTQFPSHSVIEKGQTVTLRCDPISGHDNLYWYRRVMGKEIKFLLHFVKESKQDESGMPNNRFLAERTGGTYSTLKVQPAELEDSGVYFCASSLRAQGSPLHFGNGTRLTVT.

This clonotype was counted only a few times. V and J are TRBV29-1 and TRBJ1-5; tentative D call: TRBD1 (5 bases). The CDR3 is 18 amino acids. Germline CDR1 SQVTM, CDR2 ANQGSEA. Trimming cost V 3 bases and J 0 bases, with 21 bases left between them. CDR3 protein: CSVDLGPGIIYSNQPQHF. The CDR3 DNA reads as TGCAGCGTTGACCTTGGGCCAGGGATTATTTATAGCAATCAGCCCCAGCATTTT. The variable domain in full, with the rest retrieved from reference TRBV29-1 and TRBJ1-5, is SAVISQKPSRDICQRGTSLTIQCQVDSQVTMMFWYRQQPGQSLTLIATANQGSEATYESGFVIDKFPISRPNLTFSTLTVSNMSPEDSSIYLCSVDLGPGIIYSNQPQHFGDGTRLSIL.

This sequence joins TRBV11-2 and TRBJ1-5; a weak D match, TRBD1 (6 bases). The germline CDR1 and CDR2 sequences are SGHAT and FQNNGV. The CDR3 has 15 residues. Trimming left V 1 base short and J 3 bases short, with 10 bases between. The CDR3 sequence is CASSLAPGANQPQHF. As DNA, the CDR3 is TGTGCCAGCAGCTTAGCGCCAGGGGCCAATCAGCCCCAGCATTTT.

CDR3 loop: CSAPDRANTEAFF. The CDR3 DNA sequence: TGCAGCGCCCCGGACAGGGCTAACACTGAAGCTTTCTTT. The V and J genes are TRBV29-1 and TRBJ1-1; TRBD1 matches at 8 bases. Trimming at V came to 7 bases and at J to 2 bases, leaving 6 bases not matched to a gene. This CDR3 region has 13 residues. CDR1 is SQVTM, CDR2 ANQGSEA, per germline. Full variable domain (remainder filled in from reference TRBV29-1 and TRBJ1-1): SAVISQKPSRDICQRGTSLTIQCQVDSQVTMMFWYRQQPGQSLTLIATANQGSEATYESGFVIDKFPISRPNLTFSTLTVSNMSPEDSSIYLCSAPDRANTEAFFGQGTRLTVV.

The rearrangement joins TRBV14 to TRBJ1-2; D remains ambiguous. The CDR3 totals 14 residues. Germline CDR1 and CDR2: SGHDN and FVKESK. Trimming took 3 bases from V and 2 from J, leaving 10 bases between them. CDR3 sequence reads: CASSHTERNYGYTF. In DNA, the CDR3 is TGTGCCAGCAGCCACACTGAACGGAACTATGGCTACACCTTC.

The J gene is TRBJ2-2, the V gene TRBV20-1, with 8 bases fitting TRBD1. The V gene's germline CDR1 is DFQATT and CDR2 SNEGSKA (reference sequence). The CDR3 is 14 residues long. Trimming took 5 bases from V and 5 from J; bases not matched to a gene: 7. CDR3 sequence: CSASPQGATGELFF. CDR3 nucleotides: TGCAGTGCTTCCCCTCAGGGGGCTACCGGGGAGCTGTTTTTT.

This chain uses TRBV27 with TRBJ2-5; 13 bases are a match to TRBD2. V lost 5 bases and J lost 1; bases outside the gene matches: 7. Germline-derived CDR1 and CDR2 are MNHEY and SMNVEV (reference sequence). This CDR3 comprises 17 residues. CDR3 coding DNA: TGTGCCAGCAGTCTGGGACTAGCGGGGTGGGGCCAAGAGACCCAGTACTTC. Its translation is CASSLGLAGWGQETQYF.

This chain links TRBV20-1 with TRBJ2-5; 7 bases are a match to TRBD1. The CDR3 length is 14 residues. Germline V gives CDR1 DFQATT, CDR2 SNEGSKA (reference sequence). Germline trimming cut 3 bases from V and 1 base from J; bases unmatched to any gene: 5. DNA of the CDR3: TGCAGTGCTAGTCGACAGGGCGGCCAAGAGACCCAGTACTTC. Amino acid sequence: CSASRQGGQETQYF.

This rearrangement joins TRBV27 to TRBJ2-7; 9 nucleotides align to TRBD2. Looked up from germline, CDR1 is MNHEY and CDR2 is SMNVEV (reference sequence). The trim removed 2 bases at V and 3 bases at J, leaving 8 bases unmatched. The CDR3 is 16 amino acids. CDR3 DNA sequence: TGTGCCAGCAGTTTAGACCATAGCGGGAGATTCTACGAGCAGTACTTC. Its translation is CASSLDHSGRFYEQYF.